The 20 T cell receptor beta chains given below trace back to one sample, sequenced in a study of shared clonotypes between healthy human individuals. CD45RO-negative, CCR7-positively selected cells formed the naive CD8 fraction, excluding terminally differentiated effector memory CD45RA+ cells. Some clones are missing from TCRdb's copy, which holds only in-frame ones; the method was immunoSEQ multiplex PCR. The repertoire holds about 2,100,000 clones, with 85% to 95% as singletons. The sample consisted of naive CD8+ T cells from PBMCs. The receptor set was obtained from a man between 18 and 35 years old in good health. Some clones in this sample may be carry-over from other donors' samples.

The rearrangement links TRBV28 to TRBJ1-5; tentatively, D is TRBD1 (5 bases). The CDR3 sequence is 15 residues long. Trimming stripped 5 bases from V and 0 bases from J, with 11 bases between. The germline V gene encodes CDR1 MDHEN and CDR2 SYDVKM. In DNA form, the CDR3 reads TGTGCCAGCAGTCCCGACAGAGATAGCAATCAGCCCCAGCATTTT. Its translation is CASSPDRDSNQPQHF.

The V and J genes are TRBV9 and TRBJ1-1; D is unclear. Deletions cut 4 bases from V and 0 bases from J, with 13 bases between. Germline values: CDR1 SGDLS, CDR2 YYNGEE. The CDR3 is made up of 15 amino acids. CDR3 in amino acids: CASSPPRGLNTEAFF. CDR3 bases: TGTGCCAGCAGCCCCCCTCGGGGTTTGAACACTGAAGCTTTCTTT. The full variable domain, rest sourced from reference TRBV9 and TRBJ1-1, is DSGVTQTPKHLITATGQRVTLRCSPRSGDLSVYWYQQSLDQGLQFLIQYYNGEERAKGNILERFSAQQFPDLHSELNLSSLELGDSALYFCASSPPRGLNTEAFFGQGTRLTVV.

The V gene is TRBV7-3, the J gene TRBJ2-3; 7 bases match TRBD2. The CDR3 has 14 amino acids. In germline, CDR1 is SGHTA, CDR2 FQGTGA. J gave up 4 bases and V 7 bases, and 8 bases lay outside the gene matches. The DNA of the CDR3 is TGTGCCAGCACCTCGGGGGGTCCGTCAGATACGCAGTATTTT. Residues: CASTSGGPSDTQYF.

The gene calls are TRBV7-2 and TRBJ2-7, with 7 nucleotides matching TRBD2. With V trimmed by 5 bases and J by 5 bases, 9 bases remained unmatched. This CDR3 is built from 14 residues. Germline V lookup: CDR1 SGHTA, CDR2 FQGNSA. CDR3 sequence: CASSPMRGRDEQYF. Here the CDR3 DNA reads TGTGCCAGCAGCCCGATGCGAGGGAGGGACGAGCAGTACTTC.

The chain is built from TRBV4-3 and TRBJ1-4; tentatively, D is TRBD1 (5 bases). The CDR3 runs to 17 residues. Germline values: CDR1 LGHNA, CDR2 YSLEER. Trimming removed 0 bases from V and 7 bases from J, with 18 bases in between. The CDR3 DNA reads TGCGCCAGCAGCCAAGATCCGGGGGGAGGGGTCGGTGAAAAACTGTTTTTT. Amino acid sequence: CASSQDPGGGVGEKLFF.

The chain recombines TRBV28 with TRBJ1-1; weak D call: TRBD1 (5 bases). With 6 bases removed from V and 7 bases from J, the gap between germline ends came to 15 bases. The CDR3 runs to 13 residues. The germline V gene encodes CDR1 MDHEN and CDR2 SYDVKM. The CDR3 region is CASSPYPDSEAFF. Here the CDR3 DNA reads TGTGCCAGCAGCCCTTACCCCGACAGTGAAGCTTTCTTT.

CDR3 sequence: CASSLFNPGQGNEKLFF. The CDR3 DNA follows: TGTGCCAGCAGCTTGTTCAACCCGGGACAGGGTAATGAAAAACTGTTTTTT. V is TRBV7-2 and J is TRBJ1-4; 9 nucleotides align to TRBD1. V shed 3 bases and J 4 bases; nucleotides not matched to a gene: 9. The CDR3 is made up of 17 amino acids. In germline, CDR1 is SGHTA, CDR2 FQGNSA.

The chain employs TRBV28 and TRBJ2-7; weak D call: TRBD2 (6 bases). Trimming pared 3 bases from V and 6 bases from J, leaving 9 bases between. The CDR3 has 12 residues. The germline V gene has CDR1 MDHEN and CDR2 SYDVKM. In DNA form, the CDR3 reads TGTGCCAGCAGTTTTGGGAGGATCGAGCAGTACTTC. It codes for CASSFGRIEQYF.

The chain is built from TRBV9 and TRBJ2-3, with D perhaps assigned TRBD1 or TRBD2 (5 bases each). The CDR3 has 15 residues. V was shortened by 4 bases and J by 2 bases, with 14 bases between the two germline ends. Germline CDR1 SGDLS, CDR2 YYNGEE. The CDR3 DNA reads as TGTGCCAGCAGCTCGGTGGGGGACCCCACAGATACGCAGTATTTT. It encodes CASSSVGDPTDTQYF.

Concerning this clone: Different DNA sequences within this sample yield the same CDR3. The chain has TRBV7-9 and TRBJ1-2; D call uncertain. CDR1 and CDR2 from the germline V gene are SEHNR and FQNEAQ (reference sequence). This CDR3 is 13 amino acids long. Trimming cost V 3 bases and J 4 bases, with 9 bases left between them. CDR3 loop: CASSFGRGYGYTF. DNA for the CDR3: TGTGCCAGCAGCTTCGGACGCGGCTATGGCTACACCTTC.

CDR3 DNA sequence: TGTGCCAGCTCACCGACCGTGGAGGAGCTCCTCTACGAGCAGTACTTC. Translation gives CASSPTVEELLYEQYF. This chain uses TRBV18 with TRBJ2-7, with D possibly being TRBD2 (5 bases). With 3 bases removed from V and 3 bases from J, the gap between germline ends came to 18 bases. This CDR3 region has 16 residues. The germline CDR1 and CDR2 sequences are KGHSH and LQKENI. Based on the CDR3 plus reference TRBV18 and TRBJ2-7, the full variable domain is NAGVMQNPRHLVRRRGQEARLRCSPMKGHSHVYWYRQLPEEGLKFMVYLQKENIIDESGMPKERFSAEFPKEGPSILRIQQVVRGDSAAYFCASSPTVEELLYEQYFGPGTRLTVT.

This chain links TRBV30 with TRBJ2-1, with D perhaps matching TRBD1 (5 bases). In germline, CDR1 is GTSNPN, CDR2 SVGIG (reference sequence). V was clipped by 2 bases and J by 7 bases, with 9 bases between them. This CDR3 is 12 amino acids long. The CDR3 region is CAWSIPGNEQFF. CDR3 nucleotides: TGTGCCTGGAGTATCCCAGGGAATGAGCAGTTCTTC.

The chain joins TRBV5-6 to TRBJ2-7; perhaps TRBD1 as D (6 bases). The CDR3 consists of 16 residues. V was clipped by 0 bases and J by 4 bases, with 17 bases between them. Per germline, CDR1 SGHDT and CDR2 YYEEEE. The CDR3 sequence is CASSLAIGGPGYEQYF. In DNA, the CDR3 is TGTGCCAGCAGCTTGGCCATTGGGGGCCCAGGGTACGAGCAGTACTTC.

The chain uses TRBV23-1 and TRBJ2-7; no firm D call. TRBV23-1 is known as an ORF, though its function is uncertain. With 9 bases removed from V and 5 bases from J, the gap between germline ends came to 5 bases. This CDR3 region has 9 residues. The CDR3 reads CASRDEQYF. The CDR3 region has the DNA TGCGCCAGTAGGGACGAGCAGTACTTC.

The rearrangement uses TRBV15 and TRBJ1-1, with TRBD1 as a possible D gene (5 bases). Germline CDR1 reads LNHNV; CDR2 reads YYDKDF (reference sequence). V was pared by 3 bases and J by 5 bases, with 10 bases between. There are 13 residues in the CDR3. The CDR3 region is CATSRRGRTEAFF. In DNA form, the CDR3 reads TGTGCCACCAGCAGGAGGGGACGGACTGAAGCTTTCTTT. The variable domain in full, with the rest retrieved from reference TRBV15 and TRBJ1-1, is DAMVIQNPRYQVTQFGKPVTLSCSQTLNHNVMYWYQQKSSQAPKLLFHYYDKDFNNEADTPDNFQSRRPNTSFCFLDIRSPGLGDTAMYLCATSRRGRTEAFFGQGTRLTVV.

The chain joins TRBV4-1 to TRBJ1-2; perhaps TRBD1 as D (5 bases). CDR1 is MGHRA and CDR2 is YSYEKL in the germline V gene. The V end lost 3 bases, the J end lost 4 bases, and 12 bases lay between the germline ends. The CDR3 has 14 residues. The CDR3 loop reads CASSQGGIAYGYTF. In DNA, the CDR3 is TGCGCCAGCAGCCAGGGGGGTATTGCCTATGGCTACACCTTC.

The chain couples TRBV28 to TRBJ2-1; D remains ambiguous. Trimming pared 4 bases from V and 7 bases from J, leaving 20 bases between. Germline lookup yields CDR1 MDHEN and CDR2 SYDVKM. The CDR3 covers 16 residues. The CDR3 DNA is TGTGCCAGCAGTTCTGGACCGGTCCCCCCCGGGAATGAGCAGTTCTTC. Translation: CASSSGPVPPGNEQFF.

V gene TRBV7-8 combines with J gene TRBJ2-7; 8 bases align to TRBD1. CDR1 and CDR2 from the germline V gene are SGHVS and FQNEAQ. The junction had 4 bases not matched to a gene; V was cut back by 5 bases and J by 4 bases. The CDR3 consists of 13 residues. The chain's CDR3 is CASSTRDRYEQYF. CDR3 bases: TGTGCCAGCAGCACCCGGGACAGGTACGAGCAGTACTTC.

The V and J genes are TRBV11-2 and TRBJ2-7; D is ambiguous. With 2 bases removed from V and 5 bases from J, the gap between germline ends came to 7 bases. This CDR3 is 12 amino acids long. From germline, CDR1 is SGHAT and CDR2 FQNNGV. The CDR3 DNA sequence: TGTGCCAGCAGCTTAAAGGGCCACGAGCAGTACTTC. This sequence encodes CASSLKGHEQYF.

The chain employs TRBV11-1 and TRBJ1-1; D remains ambiguous. Germline V gives CDR1 SGHAT, CDR2 FQDESV (reference sequence). Trimming shortened V by 2 bases and J by 4 bases, and 5 bases separated the two germline ends. The CDR3 is 12 residues long. CDR3 loop: CASSLSLTEAFF. CDR3 DNA sequence: TGTGCCAGCAGCTTAAGTCTCACTGAAGCTTTCTTT.